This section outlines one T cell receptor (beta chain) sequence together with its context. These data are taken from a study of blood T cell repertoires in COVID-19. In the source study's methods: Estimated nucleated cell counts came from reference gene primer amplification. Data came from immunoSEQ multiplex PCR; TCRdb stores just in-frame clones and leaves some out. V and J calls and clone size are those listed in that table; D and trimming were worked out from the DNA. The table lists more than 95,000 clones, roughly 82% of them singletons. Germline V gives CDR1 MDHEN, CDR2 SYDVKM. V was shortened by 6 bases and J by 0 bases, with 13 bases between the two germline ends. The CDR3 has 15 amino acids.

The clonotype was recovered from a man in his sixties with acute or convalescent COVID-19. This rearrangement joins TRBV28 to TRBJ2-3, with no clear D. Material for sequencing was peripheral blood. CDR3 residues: CASSLTGESTDTQYF. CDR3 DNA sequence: TGTGCCAGCAGCCTTACCGGTGAGAGCACAGATACGCAGTATTTT.